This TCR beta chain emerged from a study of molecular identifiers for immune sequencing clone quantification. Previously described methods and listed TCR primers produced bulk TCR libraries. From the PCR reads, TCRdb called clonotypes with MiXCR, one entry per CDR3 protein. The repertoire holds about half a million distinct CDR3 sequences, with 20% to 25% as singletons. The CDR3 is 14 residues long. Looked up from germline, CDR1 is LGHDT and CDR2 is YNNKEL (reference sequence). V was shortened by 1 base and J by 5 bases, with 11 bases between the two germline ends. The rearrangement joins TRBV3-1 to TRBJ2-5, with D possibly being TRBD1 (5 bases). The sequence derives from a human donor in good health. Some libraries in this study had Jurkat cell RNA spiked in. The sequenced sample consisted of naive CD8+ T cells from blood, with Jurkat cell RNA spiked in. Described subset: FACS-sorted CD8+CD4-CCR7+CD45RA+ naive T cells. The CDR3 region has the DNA TGTGCCAGCAGCCAAGGGGCAGGGCCGGAGACCCAGTACTTC. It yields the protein CASSQGAGPETQYF.